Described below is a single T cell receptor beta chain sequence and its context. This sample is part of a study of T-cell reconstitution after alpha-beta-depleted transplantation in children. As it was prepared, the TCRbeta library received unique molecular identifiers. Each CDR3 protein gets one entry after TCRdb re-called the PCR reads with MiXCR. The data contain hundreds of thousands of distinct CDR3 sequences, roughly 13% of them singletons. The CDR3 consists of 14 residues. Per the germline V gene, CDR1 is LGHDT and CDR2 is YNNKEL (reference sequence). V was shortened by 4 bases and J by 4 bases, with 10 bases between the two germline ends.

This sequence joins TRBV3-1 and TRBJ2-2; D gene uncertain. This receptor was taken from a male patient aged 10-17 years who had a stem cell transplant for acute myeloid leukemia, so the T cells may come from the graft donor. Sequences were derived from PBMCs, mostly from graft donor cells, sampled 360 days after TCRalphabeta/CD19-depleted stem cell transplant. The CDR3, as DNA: TGTGCCAGCAGCCCTTCCCCGGGCACCGGGGAGCTGTTTTTT. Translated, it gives CASSPSPGTGELFF.